The 23 T cell receptor beta chains below all came from one sample that was sequenced in a study of cytomegalovirus exposure and HLA in healthy donors. Researchers ran the PCR with 60 Vbeta and 13 Jbeta primers. The repertoire was sequenced with immunoSEQ multiplex PCR; TCRdb's copy has only in-frame clones and lacks some. Here the sample spans 170,000 or so clones, around 86% being singletons. The sequenced sample consisted of PBMCs. The receptors stem from a man aged 45-65 years in good health and CMV-seronegative.

The rearrangement joins TRBV5-5 to TRBJ1-5; D is unresolved. The germline CDR1 and CDR2 sequences are SGHKS and YYEKEE (reference sequence). The V end lost 2 bases, the J end lost 0 bases, and 9 bases lay between the germline ends. There are 15 residues in the CDR3. The CDR3 coding sequence is TGTGCCAGCAGCTTTTGGGCAGATAGCAATCAGCCCCAGCATTTT. Residues: CASSFWADSNQPQHF.

This clone was recorded a few times. This sequence joins TRBV4-1 and TRBJ1-2; D not resolved. V lost 3 bases and J 6 bases, leaving 11 bases between the germline ends. The CDR3 loop spans 13 amino acids. Germline values: CDR1 MGHRA, CDR2 YSYEKL. The CDR3 DNA reads as TGCGCCAGCAGCCACCCCCCGGGTGATGGCTACACCTTC. Protein: CASSHPPGDGYTF.

This clone was observed once. The CDR3 loop reads CASSPMGGVRDTGELFF. CDR3 sequence (DNA): TGTGCCAGCAGCCCGATGGGGGGAGTTAGGGACACCGGGGAGCTGTTTTTT. The chain joins TRBV11-1 to TRBJ2-2; the D gene is possibly TRBD2 (6 bases). The CDR3 loop spans 17 amino acids. Germline V lookup: CDR1 SGHAT, CDR2 FQDESV (reference sequence). Trimming stripped 5 bases from V and 3 bases from J, with 19 bases between.

This chain connects TRBV9 to TRBJ2-3, with D perhaps TRBD2 (6 bases). The germline gives CDR1 SGDLS, CDR2 YYNGEE. The CDR3 has 16 residues. V was cut by 0 bases and J by 6 bases, with 17 bases left in between. CDR3 bases: TGTGCCAGCAGCGTAGCGGCGACTCGGGGGATGGATACGCAGTATTTT. This codes for CASSVAATRGMDTQYF.

This chain joins TRBV7-6 and TRBJ1-1, with 8 bases lining up with TRBD1. Germline V gives CDR1 SGHVS, CDR2 FNYEAQ. V was pared by 1 base and J by 5 bases, with 6 bases of the junction left unmatched. The CDR3 is 15 amino acids. Written as DNA, the CDR3 is TGTGCCAGCAGCTTAGATCCGGACAGGGAGACTGAAGCTTTCTTT. Encoded protein: CASSLDPDRETEAFF. Supplemented by reference TRBV7-6 and TRBJ1-1, the full variable domain reads GAGVSQSPRYKVTKRGQDVALRCDPISGHVSLYWYRQALGQGPEFLTYFNYEAQQDKSGLPNDRFSAERPEGSISTLTIQRTEQRDSAMYRCASSLDPDRETEAFFGQGTRLTVV.

The V call is TRBV9, the J call TRBJ2-1, with D perhaps TRBD2 (6 bases). V was trimmed by 1 base and J by 4 bases, leaving 12 bases between them. Germline values: CDR1 SGDLS, CDR2 YYNGEE. CDR3 size: 15 residues. The CDR3 nucleotides read TGTGCCAGCAGCGTATTCTCGGAGGGATACAATGAGCAGTTCTTC. This codes for CASSVFSEGYNEQFF.

This chain connects TRBV5-1 to TRBJ2-1; TRBD2 agrees at 15 bases. The germline gives CDR1 SGHRS, CDR2 YFSETQ. The length of the CDR3 is 18 residues. V trimming: 7 bases; J trimming: 1 base; junction bases outside the gene matches: 9. DNA for the CDR3: TGCGCCAGCCGAAGAGGGACTAGCGGGAGGATTTCCTACAATGAGCAGTTCTTC. It yields the protein CASRRGTSGRISYNEQFF.

CDR3 bases: TGTGCCAGCAGCCGGCGGGAGGGCCGGTTTGAGCAGTTCTTC. Protein product: CASSRREGRFEQFF. This chain links TRBV6-6 with TRBJ2-1; 9 positions agree with TRBD2. The CDR3 covers 14 residues. Trimming cost V 6 bases and J 9 bases; bases outside gene matches: 9. Germline CDR1 reads MNHNY; CDR2 reads SVGAGI (reference sequence).

The V and J genes are TRBV6-1 and TRBJ1-2; TRBD1 agrees at 10 bases. V shed 0 bases and J 7 bases; nucleotides not matched to a gene: 11. Per germline, CDR1 MNHNS and CDR2 SASEGT. This CDR3 has 17 residues. The CDR3 here is CASSEAPGTGAGAGYTF. Here the CDR3 DNA reads TGTGCCAGCAGTGAAGCCCCGGGGACAGGGGCCGGGGCTGGCTACACCTTC.

This clone was observed once. The V call is TRBV25-1, the J call TRBJ2-1; a weak D match, TRBD1 (6 bases). The CDR3 sequence is 18 residues long. Trimming left V 4 bases short and J 2 bases short, with 21 bases between. Germline V CDR1 and CDR2: MGHDK, SYGVNS. This CDR3 reads CASSGGQQYFRPYNEQFF. DNA for the CDR3: TGTGCCAGCAGTGGAGGACAGCAGTATTTTAGGCCCTACAATGAGCAGTTCTTC.

This clone was observed once. The chain carries TRBV19 and TRBJ1-1; D may be TRBD1 (5 bases). Germline lookup yields CDR1 LNHDA and CDR2 SQIVND (reference sequence). This CDR3 is 14 amino acids long. V was cut by 4 bases and J by 1 base, with 10 bases left in between. The CDR3 DNA is TGTGCCAGTAGTAGGGGGGGGTCGAACACTGAAGCTTTCTTT. Translated, it gives CASSRGGSNTEAFF.

The chain carries TRBV9 and TRBJ2-3; maybe TRBD1 (6 bases). Germline V CDR1 and CDR2: SGDLS, YYNGEE. The length of the CDR3 is 16 residues. Trimming shortened V by 0 bases and J by 4 bases, and 15 bases separated the two germline ends. For the CDR3, the DNA is TGTGCCAGCAGCGTAGTAGCACGGGCAGGGGCAGATACGCAGTATTTT. Its translation: CASSVVARAGADTQYF.

This clone was seen just once. The chain links TRBV5-1 to TRBJ2-3; TRBD1 is a possible D gene (5 bases). V was pared by 4 bases and J by 0 bases, with 15 bases between. This CDR3 has 16 amino acids. Germline CDR1 and CDR2: SGHRS and YFSETQ. The CDR3 here is CASSLGHSGSTDTQYF. CDR3 bases: TGCGCCAGCAGCCTAGGACACTCCGGAAGCACAGATACGCAGTATTTT.

The chain uses TRBV27 and TRBJ2-7; D uncertain. This CDR3 has 14 residues. Trimming left V 5 bases short and J 3 bases short, with 14 bases between. From germline, CDR1 is MNHEY and CDR2 SMNVEV (reference sequence). The chain's CDR3 is CASSPPRRYYEQYF. The CDR3 DNA sequence: TGTGCCAGCAGTCCCCCCCGCCGCTACTACGAGCAGTACTTC.

The chain links TRBV5-1 to TRBJ1-1, with D possibly matching TRBD1 (5 bases). Germline CDR1 SGHRS, CDR2 YFSETQ. The CDR3 sequence is 16 residues long. V lost 0 bases, J lost 4 bases, and 16 bases lay in between. The CDR3: CASSLAGGEGTTEAFF. In DNA, the CDR3 is TGCGCCAGCAGCTTGGCGGGGGGAGAAGGGACCACTGAAGCTTTCTTT.

This chain links TRBV6-1 with TRBJ2-5, with D perhaps TRBD1 (6 bases). Germline CDR1 and CDR2: MNHNS and SASEGT. Trimming stripped 3 bases from V and 5 bases from J, with 16 bases between. CDR3 length equals 15 residues. The DNA of the CDR3 is TGTGCCAGCAGTGAGAGTTGGGGGCCCCGGGAGACCCAGTACTTC. Translating it yields CASSESWGPRETQYF.

V usage is TRBV18 and J usage is TRBJ2-5; 7 bases map to TRBD1. V lost 2 bases and J lost 1; bases outside the gene matches: 7. The CDR3 is 16 amino acids. CDR1 is KGHSH and CDR2 is LQKENI in the germline V gene. The CDR3 bases are TGTGCCAGCTCACCAGGAGACAGGGTAGGCCAAGAGACCCAGTACTTC. Its translation: CASSPGDRVGQETQYF.

V and J are TRBV6-1 and TRBJ2-5, with D possibly being TRBD1 (6 bases). Germline V CDR1 and CDR2: MNHNS, SASEGT. Trimming took 6 bases from V and 5 from J, leaving 16 bases between them. The CDR3 consists of 14 residues. The CDR3 DNA reads as TGTGCCAGCAGCACCCCACAGGGAGACGAGACCCAGTACTTC. Its protein product is CASSTPQGDETQYF.

The chain couples TRBV5-1 to TRBJ2-5, with 8 bases matching TRBD1. The germline V gene has CDR1 SGHRS and CDR2 YFSETQ. Losses at the gene ends were 4 bases for V and 5 bases for J; bases not matched to a gene: 7. The CDR3 totals 14 residues. This CDR3 reads CASSVQGDGETQYF. The CDR3 DNA reads as TGCGCCAGCAGCGTACAGGGGGATGGGGAGACCCAGTACTTC. The full variable domain, completed using reference TRBV5-1 and TRBJ2-5, is KAGVTQTPRYLIKTRGQQVTLSCSPISGHRSVSWYQQTPGQGLQFLFEYFSETQRNKGNFPGRFSGRQFSNSRSEMNVSTLELGDSALYLCASSVQGDGETQYFGPGTRLLVL.

The chain carries TRBV7-2 and TRBJ2-7, with D unresolved. Trimming took 1 base from V and 0 from J, leaving 16 bases between them. Per the germline V gene, CDR1 is SGHTA and CDR2 is FQGNSA. The CDR3 sequence is 17 residues long. The CDR3 DNA reads as TGTGCCAGCAGCTTAGGGTTGTCACTTTCGAGCTCCTACGAGCAGTACTTC. Amino acids: CASSLGLSLSSSYEQYF.

This clone occurred a few times. The chain joins TRBV4-1 to TRBJ1-4; 12 bases match TRBD1. There are 19 residues in the CDR3. Per germline, CDR1 MGHRA and CDR2 YSYEKL. V gave up 1 base and J gave up 2 bases; unmatched junction bases: 8. Written as DNA, the CDR3 is TGCGCCAGCAGCCAAGCTTCCGCCGGGACAGGGGGCACTAATGAAAAACTGTTTTTT. It yields the protein CASSQASAGTGGTNEKLFF.

This clone was observed a few times. This chain joins TRBV4-1 and TRBJ1-1; D perhaps matches TRBD1 (5 bases). This CDR3 is 14 amino acids long. The V end was cut by 0 bases, the J end by 5 bases, with 10 bases between. Looked up from germline, CDR1 is MGHRA and CDR2 is YSYEKL. As DNA, the CDR3 is TGCGCCAGCAGCCAAGATAGCAGGGTGACTGAAGCTTTCTTT. Translating it yields CASSQDSRVTEAFF.

The chain carries TRBV29-1 and TRBJ2-7, with TRBD1 identical over 9 bases. The CDR3 has 11 amino acids. V gave up 3 bases and J gave up 13 bases; unmatched junction bases: 7. CDR1 SQVTM and CDR2 ANQGSEA come from the germline V gene. In nucleotides, the CDR3 is TGCAGCGTTGAGCTGGGGACAGGGAACTACTTC. Amino acids: CSVELGTGNYF.